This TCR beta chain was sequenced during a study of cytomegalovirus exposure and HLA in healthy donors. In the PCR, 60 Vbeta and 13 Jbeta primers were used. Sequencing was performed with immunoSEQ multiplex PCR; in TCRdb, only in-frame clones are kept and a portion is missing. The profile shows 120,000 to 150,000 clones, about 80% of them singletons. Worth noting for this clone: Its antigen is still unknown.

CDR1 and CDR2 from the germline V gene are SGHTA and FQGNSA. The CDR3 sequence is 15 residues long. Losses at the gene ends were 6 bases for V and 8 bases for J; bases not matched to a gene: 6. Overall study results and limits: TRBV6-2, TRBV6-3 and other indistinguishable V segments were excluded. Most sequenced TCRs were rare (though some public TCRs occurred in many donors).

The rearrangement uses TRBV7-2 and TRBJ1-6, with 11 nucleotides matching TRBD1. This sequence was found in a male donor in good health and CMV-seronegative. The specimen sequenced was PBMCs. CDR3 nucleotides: TGTGCCAGCAGGTTGGGGGACAGGGGGGATTCACCCCTCCACTTT. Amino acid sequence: CASRLGDRGDSPLHF.